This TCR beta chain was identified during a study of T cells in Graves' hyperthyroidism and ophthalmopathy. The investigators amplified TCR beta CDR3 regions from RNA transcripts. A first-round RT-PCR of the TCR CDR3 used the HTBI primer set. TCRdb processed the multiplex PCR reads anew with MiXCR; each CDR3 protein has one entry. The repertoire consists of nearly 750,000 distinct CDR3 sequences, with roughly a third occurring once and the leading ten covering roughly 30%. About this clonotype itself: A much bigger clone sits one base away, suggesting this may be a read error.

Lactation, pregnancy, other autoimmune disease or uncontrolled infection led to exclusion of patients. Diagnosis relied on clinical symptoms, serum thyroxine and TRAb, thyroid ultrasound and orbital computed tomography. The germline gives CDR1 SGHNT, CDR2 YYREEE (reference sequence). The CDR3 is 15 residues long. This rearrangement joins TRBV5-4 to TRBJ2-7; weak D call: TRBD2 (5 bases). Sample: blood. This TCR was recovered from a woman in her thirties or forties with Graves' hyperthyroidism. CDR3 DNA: TGTGCCAGCAGCGGTGGCGGGCGTCGCGGCTACGAGCAGCACTTC. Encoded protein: CASSGGGRRGYEQHF. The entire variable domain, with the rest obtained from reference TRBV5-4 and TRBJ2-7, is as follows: ETGVTQSPTHLIKTRGQQVTLRCSSQSGHNTVSWYQQALGQGPQFIFQYYREEENGRGNFPPRFSGLQFPNYSSELNVNALELDDSALYLCASSGGGRRGYEQHFGPGTRLTVT.